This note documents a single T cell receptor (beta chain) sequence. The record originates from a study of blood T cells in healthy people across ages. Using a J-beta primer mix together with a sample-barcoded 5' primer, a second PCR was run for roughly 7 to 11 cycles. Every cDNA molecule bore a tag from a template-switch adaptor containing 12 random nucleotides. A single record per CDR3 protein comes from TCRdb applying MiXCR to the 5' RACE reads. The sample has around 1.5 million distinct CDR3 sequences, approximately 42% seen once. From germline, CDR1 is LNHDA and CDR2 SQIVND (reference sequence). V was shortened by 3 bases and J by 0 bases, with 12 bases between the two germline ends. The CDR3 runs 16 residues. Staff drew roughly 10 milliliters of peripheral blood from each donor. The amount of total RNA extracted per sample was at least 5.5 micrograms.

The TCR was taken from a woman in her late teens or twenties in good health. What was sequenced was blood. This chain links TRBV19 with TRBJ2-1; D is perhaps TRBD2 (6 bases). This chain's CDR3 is CASSIPAGSSYNEQFF. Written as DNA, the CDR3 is TGTGCCAGTAGTATCCCGGCGGGAAGCTCCTACAATGAGCAGTTCTTC.